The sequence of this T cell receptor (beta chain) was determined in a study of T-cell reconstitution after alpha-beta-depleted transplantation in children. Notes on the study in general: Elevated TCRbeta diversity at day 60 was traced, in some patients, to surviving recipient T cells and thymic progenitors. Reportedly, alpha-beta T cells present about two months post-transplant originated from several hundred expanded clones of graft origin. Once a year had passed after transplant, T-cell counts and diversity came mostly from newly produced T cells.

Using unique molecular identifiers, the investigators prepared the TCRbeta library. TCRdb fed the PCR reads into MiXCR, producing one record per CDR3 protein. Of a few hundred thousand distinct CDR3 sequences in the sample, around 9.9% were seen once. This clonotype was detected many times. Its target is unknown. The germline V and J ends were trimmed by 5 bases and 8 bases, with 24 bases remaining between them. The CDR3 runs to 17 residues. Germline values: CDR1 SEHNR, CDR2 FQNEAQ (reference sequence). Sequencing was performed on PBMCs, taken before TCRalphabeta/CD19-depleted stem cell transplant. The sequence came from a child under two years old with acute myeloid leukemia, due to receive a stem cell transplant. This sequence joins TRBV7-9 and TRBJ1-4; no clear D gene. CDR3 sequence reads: CASSPTPGVPGREKLFF. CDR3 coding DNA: TGTGCCAGCAGCCCAACCCCCGGAGTTCCCGGGAGGGAAAAACTGTTTTTT.